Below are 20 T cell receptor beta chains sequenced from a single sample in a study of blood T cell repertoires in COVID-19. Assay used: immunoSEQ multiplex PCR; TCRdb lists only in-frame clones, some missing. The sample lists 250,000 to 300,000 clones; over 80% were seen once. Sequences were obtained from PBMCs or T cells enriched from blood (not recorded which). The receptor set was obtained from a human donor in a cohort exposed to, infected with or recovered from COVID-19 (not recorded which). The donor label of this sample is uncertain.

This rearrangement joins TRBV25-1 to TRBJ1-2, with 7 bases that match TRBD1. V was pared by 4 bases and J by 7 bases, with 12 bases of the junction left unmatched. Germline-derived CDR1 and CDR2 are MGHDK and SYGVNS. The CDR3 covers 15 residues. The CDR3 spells CASSVTGTVPSGYTF. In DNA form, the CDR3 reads TGTGCCAGCAGTGTCACCGGGACAGTGCCGAGTGGCTACACCTTC.

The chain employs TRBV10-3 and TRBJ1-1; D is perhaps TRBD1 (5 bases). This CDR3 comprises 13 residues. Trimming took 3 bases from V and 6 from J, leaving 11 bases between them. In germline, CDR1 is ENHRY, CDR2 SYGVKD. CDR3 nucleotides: TGTGCCATCAGTGACGGGGGTAAGGCTGAAGCTTTCTTT. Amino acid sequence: CAISDGGKAEAFF.

The CDR3 DNA reads as TGCGCCAGCAGTGAGTGGGGGGGGACAGGCAACACCGGGGAGCTGTTTTTT. It is translated as CASSEWGGTGNTGELFF. The V and J genes are TRBV10-1 and TRBJ2-2, with D maybe TRBD1 (8 bases). The CDR3 has 17 amino acids. V was clipped by 1 base and J by 2 bases, with 14 bases between them. Looked up from germline, CDR1 is WNHNN and CDR2 is SYGVQD (reference sequence).

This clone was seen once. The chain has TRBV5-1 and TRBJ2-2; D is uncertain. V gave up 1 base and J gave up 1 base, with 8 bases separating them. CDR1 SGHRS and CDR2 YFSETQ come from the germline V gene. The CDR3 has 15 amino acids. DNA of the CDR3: TGCGCCAGCAGCTTGATCCCAGGGAACACCGGGGAGCTGTTTTTT. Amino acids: CASSLIPGNTGELFF.

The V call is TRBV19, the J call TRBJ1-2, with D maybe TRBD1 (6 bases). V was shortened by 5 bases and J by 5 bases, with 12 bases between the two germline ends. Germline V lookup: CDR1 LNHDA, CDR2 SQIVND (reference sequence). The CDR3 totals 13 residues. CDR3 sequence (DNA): TGTGCCAGTAGTGTCAACAGGGATTATGGCTACACCTTC. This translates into CASSVNRDYGYTF. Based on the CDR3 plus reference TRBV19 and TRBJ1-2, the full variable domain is DGGITQSPKYLFRKEGQNVTLSCEQNLNHDAMYWYRQDPGQGLRLIYYSQIVNDFQKGDIAEGYSVSREKKESFPLTVTSAQKNPTAFYLCASSVNRDYGYTFGSGTRLTVV.

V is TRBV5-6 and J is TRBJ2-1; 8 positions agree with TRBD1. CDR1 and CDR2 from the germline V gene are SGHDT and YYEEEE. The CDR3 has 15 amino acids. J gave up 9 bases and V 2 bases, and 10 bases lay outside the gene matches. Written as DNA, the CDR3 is TGTGCCAGCAGCTTACAGGGGGTGGTCTCGGGTGAGCAGTTCTTC. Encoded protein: CASSLQGVVSGEQFF.

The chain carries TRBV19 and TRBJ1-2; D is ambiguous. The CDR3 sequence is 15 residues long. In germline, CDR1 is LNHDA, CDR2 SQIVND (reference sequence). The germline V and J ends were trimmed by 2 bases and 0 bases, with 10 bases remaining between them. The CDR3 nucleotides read TGTGCCAGTAGTATAAGCGCGCAATCTAACTATGGCTACACCTTC. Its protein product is CASSISAQSNYGYTF.

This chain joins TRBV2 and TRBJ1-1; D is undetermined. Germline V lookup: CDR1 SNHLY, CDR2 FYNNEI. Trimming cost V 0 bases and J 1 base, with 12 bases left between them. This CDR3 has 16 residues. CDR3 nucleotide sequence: TGTGCCAGCAGTGAAGCGCTTAATTGGAGGAACACTGAAGCTTTCTTT. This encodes CASSEALNWRNTEAFF.

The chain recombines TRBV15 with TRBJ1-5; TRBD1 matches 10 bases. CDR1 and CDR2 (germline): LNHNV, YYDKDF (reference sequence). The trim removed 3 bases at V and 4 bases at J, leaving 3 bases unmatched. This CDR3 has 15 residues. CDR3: CATSSLDRGNQPQHF. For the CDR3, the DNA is TGTGCCACCAGCAGCTTGGACAGGGGGAATCAGCCCCAGCATTTT.

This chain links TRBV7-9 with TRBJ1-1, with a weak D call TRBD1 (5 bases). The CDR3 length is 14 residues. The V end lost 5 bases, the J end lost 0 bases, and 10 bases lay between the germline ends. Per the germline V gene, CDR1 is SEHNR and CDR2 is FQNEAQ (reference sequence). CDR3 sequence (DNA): TGTGCCAGCAGCATTACAGGACTGAACACTGAAGCTTTCTTT. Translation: CASSITGLNTEAFF.

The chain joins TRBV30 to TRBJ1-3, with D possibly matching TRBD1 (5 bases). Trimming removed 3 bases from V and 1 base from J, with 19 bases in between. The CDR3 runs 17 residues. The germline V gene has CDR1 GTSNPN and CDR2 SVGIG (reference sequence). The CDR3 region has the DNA TGTGCCTGGAGGCAAGACAGTTACCGAGAATCTGGAAACACCATATATTTT. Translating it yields CAWRQDSYRESGNTIYF.

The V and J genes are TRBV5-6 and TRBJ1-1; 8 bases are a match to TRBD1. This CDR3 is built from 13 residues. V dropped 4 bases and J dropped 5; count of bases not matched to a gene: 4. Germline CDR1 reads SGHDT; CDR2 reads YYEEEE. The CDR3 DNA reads TGTGCCAGCAGCGTTACAGGGGGGACTGAAGCTTTCTTT. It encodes CASSVTGGTEAFF.

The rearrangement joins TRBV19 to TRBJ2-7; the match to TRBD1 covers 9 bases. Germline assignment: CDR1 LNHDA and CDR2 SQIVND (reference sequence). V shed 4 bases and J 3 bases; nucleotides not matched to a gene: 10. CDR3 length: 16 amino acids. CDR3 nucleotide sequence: TGTGCCAGTAGTAATCGACGACAGGGGGAAAGCTACGAGCAGTACTTC. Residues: CASSNRRQGESYEQYF.

The CDR3 sequence: CASSPGTGDNEKLFF. In DNA, the CDR3 is TGTGCCAGCAGCCCCGGGACTGGAGATAATGAAAAACTGTTTTTT. The rearrangement uses TRBV3-1 (or the pseudogene TRBV3-2) and TRBJ1-4; D may be TRBD1 (5 bases). Between the trimmed V and J ends, which lost 4 bases and 4 bases, there was a span of 13 bases. Germline V gene lookup returns CDR1 LGHDT and CDR2 YNNKEL (reference sequence). This CDR3 comprises 15 residues.

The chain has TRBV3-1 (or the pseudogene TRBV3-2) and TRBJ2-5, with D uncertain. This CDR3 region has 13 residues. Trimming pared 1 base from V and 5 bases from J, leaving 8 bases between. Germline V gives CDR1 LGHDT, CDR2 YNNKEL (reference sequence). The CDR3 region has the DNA TGTGCCAGCAGCCAAGTTTACGGGGAGACCCAGTACTTC. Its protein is CASSQVYGETQYF.

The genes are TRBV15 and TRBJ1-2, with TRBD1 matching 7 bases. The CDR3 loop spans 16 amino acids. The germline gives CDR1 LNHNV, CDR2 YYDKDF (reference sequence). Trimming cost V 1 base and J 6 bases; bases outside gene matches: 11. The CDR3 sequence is CATSRVSAGGFDGYTF. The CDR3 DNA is TGTGCCACCAGCAGAGTTTCGGCAGGGGGGTTCGATGGCTACACCTTC.

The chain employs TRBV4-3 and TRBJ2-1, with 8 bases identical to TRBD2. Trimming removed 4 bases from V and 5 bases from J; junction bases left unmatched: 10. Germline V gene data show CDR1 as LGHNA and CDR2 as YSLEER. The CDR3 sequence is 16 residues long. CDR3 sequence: CASSRLTSGANNEQFF. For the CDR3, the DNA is TGCGCCAGCAGCCGCCTCACTAGCGGCGCTAACAATGAGCAGTTCTTC.

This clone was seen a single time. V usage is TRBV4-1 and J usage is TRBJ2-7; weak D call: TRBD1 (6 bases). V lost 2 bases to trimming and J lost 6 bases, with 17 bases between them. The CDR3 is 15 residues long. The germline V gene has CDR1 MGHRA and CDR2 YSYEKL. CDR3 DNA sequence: TGCGCCAGCAGCCAATTCGGGACACCGGCCCCCGAGCAGTACTTC. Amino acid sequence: CASSQFGTPAPEQYF.

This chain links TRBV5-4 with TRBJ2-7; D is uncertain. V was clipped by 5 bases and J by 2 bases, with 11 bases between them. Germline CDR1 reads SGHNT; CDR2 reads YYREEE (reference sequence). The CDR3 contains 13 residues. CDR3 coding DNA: TGTGCCAGCAGTTCAGGCCCGACCTACGAGCAGTACTTC. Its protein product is CASSSGPTYEQYF.

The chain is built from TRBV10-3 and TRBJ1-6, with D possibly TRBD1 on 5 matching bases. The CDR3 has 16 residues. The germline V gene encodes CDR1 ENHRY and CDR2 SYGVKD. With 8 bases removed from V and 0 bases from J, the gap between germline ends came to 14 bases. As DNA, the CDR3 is TGTGCCATCCGAAGGGGCGAAAGCTCCTATAATTCACCCCTCCACTTT. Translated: CAIRRGESSYNSPLHF.